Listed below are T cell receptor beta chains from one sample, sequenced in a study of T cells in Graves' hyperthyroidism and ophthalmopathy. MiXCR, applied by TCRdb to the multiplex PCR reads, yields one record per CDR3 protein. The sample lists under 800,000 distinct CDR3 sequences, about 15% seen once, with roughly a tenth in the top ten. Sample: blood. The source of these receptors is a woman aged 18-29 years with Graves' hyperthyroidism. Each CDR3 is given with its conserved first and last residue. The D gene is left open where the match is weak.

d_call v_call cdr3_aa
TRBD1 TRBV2 CASRETGGEETQYF
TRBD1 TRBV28 CASRSGQGPSYEQYF
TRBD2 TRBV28 CASSLTGGVVETQYF
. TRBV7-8 CASSLTSARLAFF
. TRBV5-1 CASSWGETRRAAEAFF
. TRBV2 CASSNPGLETQYF
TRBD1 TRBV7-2 CASSLVGTGGKDTGELFF
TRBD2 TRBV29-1 CSGGGFYEQYF
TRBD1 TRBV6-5 CASSTSTGSSGRAKNIQYF
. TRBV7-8 CAEPGDTGELFF
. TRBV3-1 CASSQGRSFGTEQYF
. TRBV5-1 CASSLTGQTQETQYF
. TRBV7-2 CASSPSGVTDTQYF
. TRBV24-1 CATSQRGNTGELFF
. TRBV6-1 CASSEAWRALNYEQYF
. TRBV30 CAWSDISSTDTQYF
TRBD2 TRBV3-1 CASSQDRLAGVETQYF
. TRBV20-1 CSASRGALYEQYF
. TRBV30 CAWRASHEQYF
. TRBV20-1 CSAMDVGGETQYF
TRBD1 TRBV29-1 CSVSGTGTTDTQYF
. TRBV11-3 CASRIRGNTGELFF
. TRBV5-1 CASEGEGTDTQYF
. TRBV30 CAWSGPRGSQPQHF
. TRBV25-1 CASSEHIEQFF
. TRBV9 CASSVETAHNSPLHF
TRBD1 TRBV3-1 CASSLDRAQLSGANVLTF
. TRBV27 CASSPLGQRAYTF
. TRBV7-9 CASSRGDSDYGYTF
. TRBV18 CASSPLDSNNSPLHF
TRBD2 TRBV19 CASNPGSGRTNTGELFF
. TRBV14 CASSQLRVRNTEAFF
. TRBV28 CASLGTLYGYTF
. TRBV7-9 CASSIEVGGQYF
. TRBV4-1 CASSHNDRRVQPQHF
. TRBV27 CASRNREPNQPQHF
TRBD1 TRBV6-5 CASSYSGRTGSPLHF
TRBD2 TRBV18 CASSPGLAGVSYEQYF
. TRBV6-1 CASRAIQGTAEAFF
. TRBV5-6 CASSHPHQGPYEQYF
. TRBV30 CAWKYQDPTNSPLHF
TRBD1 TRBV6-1 CASSRTGGSTVGYTF
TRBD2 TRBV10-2 CASNHGYPEREGLGTQYF
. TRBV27 CASSLLPRRGPLGSPLHF
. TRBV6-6 CASSSDLFDRYYGYTF
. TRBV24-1 CATSEPLNNEQFF
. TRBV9 CASSVGDGGSYGYTF
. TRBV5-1 CASSLAGGNGETQYF
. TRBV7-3 CASSSDNKHTDTQYF
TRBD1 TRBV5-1 CASSFLSGTGGATYEQYF
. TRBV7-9 CASSQTGPGWGPTDTQYF
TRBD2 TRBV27 CASSRVGGRASSYNEQFF
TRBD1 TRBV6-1 CASRHTGTGYDEQFF
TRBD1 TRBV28 CASSLRTGRADTQYF
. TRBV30 CAWSPVNYGYTF
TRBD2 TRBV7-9 CASTLGRGREQYF
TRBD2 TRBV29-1 CSVESGRSDTQYF
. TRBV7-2 CASSLAVHQETQYF
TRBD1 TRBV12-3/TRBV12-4 CASNLSDREGGYTF
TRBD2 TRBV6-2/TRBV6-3 CASSYSGTSSNEQFF